What follows is one T cell receptor (beta chain) and its context. Its antigen is unknown. This entry comes from a study of T-cell memory formation after mild COVID-19. Study results and caveats: CD4/CD8 balance held among clones contracting day 15 to 85, and later expanders leaned CD4+. Nothing showed for sure that second-wave clones peaking on day 37 were SARS-CoV-2 specific. Of the contracting clones, CD4+ ones lay mainly in CM and EM, and CD8+ ones in EMRA.

A 5'RACE reaction primed in the constant segment made cDNA libraries of TCR alpha and TCR beta, and these carried sample barcodes and UMIs. In TCRdb, the 5' RACE reads were re-called with MiXCR into one record per CDR3 protein. This table has over 450,000 distinct CDR3 sequences, roughly 22% appearing once. The TCR comes from an adult woman who had mild COVID-19 (a few samples of this study predate the infection). Cell type and time point are not known. The sequenced sample consisted of PBMCs or a T cell subset sorted from them (not recorded which).

This chain's CDR3 is CSARVRGLSYEQYF. For the CDR3, the DNA is TGCAGTGCTAGAGTCAGGGGGCTCTCCTACGAGCAGTACTTC. The chain combines TRBV20-1 with TRBJ2-7; 8 nucleotides align to TRBD1. The V gene end was trimmed by 1 base and the J gene end by 0 bases; junction bases not matched to a gene: 2. The CDR3 runs 14 residues. Germline V gives CDR1 DFQATT, CDR2 SNEGSKA (reference sequence).